The next 9 T cell receptor beta chains were all read from a single sample in a study of T cells in Graves' hyperthyroidism and ophthalmopathy. Regions amplified from RNA transcripts were the TCR beta CDR3 regions. A first-round RT-PCR of the TCR CDR3 used the HTBI primer set. TCRdb used MiXCR to reprocess the multiplex PCR reads, holding one entry per CDR3 protein. The sample consists of approximately 690,000 distinct CDR3 sequences, less than 25% of them appearing once. The sample consisted of blood. These receptors all stem from a man in his thirties or forties with Graves' ophthalmopathy.

There are a few counts of this clonotype. This chain connects TRBV6-1 to TRBJ2-1; possible D gene TRBD1, 5 bases. This CDR3 has 14 residues. Germline-derived CDR1 and CDR2 are MNHNS and SASEGT. V lost 8 bases, J lost 9 bases, and 20 bases lay in between. The chain's CDR3 is CASVPHGAIFEQFF. CDR3 nucleotide sequence: TGTGCCAGCGTCCCCCATGGGGCTATATTTGAGCAGTTCTTC.

This clonotype was found a few times. The gene calls are TRBV7-2 and TRBJ2-5; 8 bases map to TRBD2. The CDR3 has 14 residues. Germline CDR1 and CDR2: SGHTA and FQGNSA. V lost 5 bases, J lost 5 bases, and 7 bases stayed unmatched. CDR3 amino acids: CASSRGGGWETQYF. The CDR3 DNA follows: TGTGCCAGCAGCCGGGGGGGAGGTTGGGAGACCCAGTACTTC.

This clonotype appeared a few times. The V and J genes are TRBV29-1 and TRBJ1-5, with D unresolved. The CDR3 has 12 residues. Between the trimmed V and J ends, which lost 1 base and 4 bases, there was a span of 5 bases. From germline, CDR1 is SQVTM and CDR2 ANQGSEA. Written as DNA, the CDR3 is TGCAGCGTTGAAGGGGCAAATCAGCCCCAGCATTTT. Translated: CSVEGANQPQHF.

This clonotype appeared many times. CDR3 region: CASSEGASGSLDEQFF. The CDR3 DNA sequence: TGTGCCAGCAGTGAAGGAGCCAGCGGGAGCCTAGATGAGCAGTTCTTC. This chain joins TRBV2 and TRBJ2-1; 8 bases line up with TRBD2. V was clipped by 1 base and J by 8 bases; unmatched bases: 10. Germline V CDR1 and CDR2: SNHLY, FYNNEI. The CDR3 has 16 residues.

There are many counts of this clonotype. The chain couples TRBV20-1 to TRBJ1-2; TRBD1 matches 10 bases. Germline values: CDR1 DFQATT, CDR2 SNEGSKA (reference sequence). The CDR3 runs 15 residues. CDR3 amino acids: CSRTGTGATNYGYTF. CDR3 sequence (DNA): TGCAGCCGAACGGGGACAGGGGCGACTAACTATGGCTACACCTTC.

V usage is TRBV29-1 and J usage is TRBJ1-2; D call uncertain. Trimming shortened V by 5 bases and J by 8 bases, and 15 bases separated the two germline ends. Germline CDR1 reads SQVTM; CDR2 reads ANQGSEA. The CDR3 extends over 12 amino acids. The CDR3: CSVRASKEGYTF. The CDR3 DNA reads TGCAGCGTTCGAGCAAGCAAGGAAGGCTACACCTTC.

This chain connects TRBV20-1 to TRBJ2-5; tentative D call: TRBD1 (5 bases). The V end lost 1 base, the J end lost 1 base, and 7 bases lay between the germline ends. CDR1 is DFQATT and CDR2 is SNEGSKA in the germline V gene (reference sequence). The CDR3 extends over 13 amino acids. The CDR3 region has the DNA TGCAGTGCTAGAGGGGGCTTCCAAGAGACCCAGTACTTC. It translates to CSARGGFQETQYF.

This chain uses TRBV3-1 with TRBJ2-6; 12 bases match TRBD2. Germline CDR1 reads LGHDT; CDR2 reads YNNKEL (reference sequence). V lost 5 bases and J lost 0; bases outside the gene matches: 5. The CDR3 consists of 18 residues. CDR3: CASSRGLAGLSGANVLTF. The CDR3 DNA reads as TGTGCCAGCAGCAGGGGACTAGCGGGCCTCTCTGGGGCCAACGTCCTGACTTTC. Full variable domain (missing parts from reference TRBV3-1 and TRBJ2-6): DTAVSQTPKYLVTQMGNDKSIKCEQNLGHDTMYWYKQDSKKFLKIMFSYNNKELIINETVPNRFSPKSPDKAHLNLHINSLELGDSAVYFCASSRGLAGLSGANVLTFGAGSRLTVL.

Comments on this clonotype: The junction does not match germline at one end; this may be a read error. V gene TRBV7-9 combines with J gene TRBJ2-1, with a tentative D call TRBD1 (6 bases). Germline CDR1 reads SEHNR; CDR2 reads FQNEAQ (reference sequence). This CDR3 region has 17 residues. The CDR3 loop is CASSLGDRRDLYNEQSF. In nucleotides, the CDR3 is TGTGCCAGCAGCTTAGGAGACAGGCGCGACTTATACAATGAGCAGTCCTTC.